The text below deals with one T cell receptor (beta chain). Its antigen remains unidentified. The CDR3 length is 14 residues. Germline CDR1 and CDR2: MDHEN and SYDVKM. The ends were cut back, 3 bases at V and 2 bases at J, with 10 bases in the middle. The data derive from a study of blood T cells in healthy people across ages. Notes on the study in general: There were more naive CD4+ cells and higher diversity in long-lived donors than in aged donors. The recorded TCR beta diversity per million T cells decreased in a roughly linear manner with age.

The authors ran a second PCR of about 6 to 11 cycles using a sample-barcoded 5' primer and a J-beta primer mix. MiXCR, run by TCRdb on the 5' RACE reads, gives a single entry per CDR3 protein. In the table there are some 800,000 distinct CDR3 sequences, approximately 25% of which are singletons. These records were also assigned to another study, of T cells of mothers and their children. In that study: At 1.5 ug per 15 ul, all of the extracted RNA went into cDNA synthesis. Reads obtained per mother exceeded 8.5 million TCR beta CDR3 reads, with 3 million to 3.5 million obtained per child.

V usage is TRBV28 and J usage is TRBJ1-1, with a tentative D call TRBD1 (5 bases). The sequenced material came from blood. The receptor was derived from a boy aged 10-17 years in good health. The CDR3 nucleotides read TGTGCCAGCAGTTTGGGGACCTCAAACACTGAAGCTTTCTTT. Protein sequence: CASSLGTSNTEAFF.